The T cell receptor (beta chain) under discussion was sequenced for a study of T cell repertoires in cytomegalovirus infection. As for the study in general: The public TCR beta signatures pointed to both CMV infection and matching HLA type.

This CDR3 is 12 amino acids long. V was trimmed by 7 bases and J by 1 base, leaving 10 bases between them. The germline gives CDR1 SQVTM, CDR2 ANQGSEA. Using its own MiXCR run on the reads, TCRdb lists one record per CDR3 protein. The table shows approximately 200,000 distinct CDR3 sequences, with 28% occurring only once. On this clonotype: Its antigen is unknown.

Study-wide results and limits: In two of eight donors, the top clonotype was HLA-C-restricted CMV-specific. Cumulative public TCR beta family frequency identified CMV carriers with the relevant HLA.

The sequencing input was PBMCs. The clonotype originates from a human donor in good health (CMV status not recorded). Some clones in this sample may be carry-over from other donors' samples. The V and J genes are TRBV29-1 and TRBJ1-1; a possible D gene is TRBD1 (6 bases). The CDR3 sequence is CSGGGSNTEAFF. The CDR3 nucleotides read TGCAGCGGAGGGGGATCGAACACTGAAGCTTTCTTT.